The T cell receptor (beta chain) under discussion was sequenced for a study of CD8+CD57+ T cells in acquired aplastic anemia. Overall study: Sorted CD4+ plus CD8+ cells gave DNA averaging roughly 2.9 ug.

Flow cytometry had shown expanded CD8+CD57+ cells in the patients chosen for sequencing. Genomic DNA templated the TCR beta VDJ and CDR3 profiling. A single record per CDR3 protein comes from TCRdb applying MiXCR to the reads. In the table there are roughly 250,000 distinct CDR3 sequences, roughly 82% of which are singletons. The CDR3 length equals 18 residues, ends included. Germline V CDR1 and CDR2: SNHLY, FYNNEI. As regards this clonotype: Because the CDR3's place on the DNA is in doubt, the DNA is left out and the CDR3 is given as listed by TCRdb.

The sequence was obtained from a human donor with aplastic anemia. This rearrangement joins TRBV2 to TRBJ2-7; the table's TRBD1 call for D was not verified on the DNA. Sequencing was done on a sample of sorted CD4+, CD8+, or CD8+CD57+ T cells (not recorded which) from PBMCs. The CDR3 loop reads CASVKGAEWTEAFFGQYV.